These 32 T cell receptor beta chains originate from one sample sequenced in a study of blood T cells in healthy people across ages. Then a second PCR, running roughly 7 to 11 cycles, was carried out with a sample-barcoded 5' primer and a J-beta primer mix. MiXCR, run by TCRdb on the 5' RACE reads, gives a single entry per CDR3 protein. The sample yields roughly 930,000 distinct CDR3 sequences, around 46% seen once. The sample consisted of blood. The receptor set was obtained from a man in his thirties or forties in good health.

This clonotype has more than one count but fewer than ten. Since a much larger clone is just one base distant, this may be a read error. The chain links TRBV5-1 to TRBJ2-7; D gene ambiguous. Germline V gives CDR1 SGHRS, CDR2 YFSETQ. The CDR3 has 14 residues. V was clipped by 4 bases and J by 0 bases, with 11 bases between them. Here the CDR3 DNA reads TGCGCCAGCAGCGTGGCAGAGAGCTCCTACGAGCAGTACTTC. This codes for CASSVAESSYEQYF.

This clonotype came up many times. The chain uses TRBV5-1 and TRBJ2-5; weak D call: TRBD1 (6 bases). Per the germline V gene, CDR1 is SGHRS and CDR2 is YFSETQ. This CDR3 region has 14 residues. V was shortened by 3 bases and J by 1 base, with 10 bases between the two germline ends. Here the CDR3 reads CASSSGHLQETQYF. The CDR3 DNA is TGCGCCAGCAGCTCGGGACACCTCCAAGAGACCCAGTACTTC. The full variable domain, its missing parts supplied by reference TRBV5-1 and TRBJ2-5, is KAGVTQTPRYLIKTRGQQVTLSCSPISGHRSVSWYQQTPGQGLQFLFEYFSETQRNKGNFPGRFSGRQFSNSRSEMNVSTLELGDSALYLCASSSGHLQETQYFGPGTRLLVL.

The gene calls are TRBV20-1 and TRBJ2-3; 9 nucleotides agree with TRBD2. This CDR3 is 14 amino acids long. Germline CDR1 reads DFQATT; CDR2 reads SNEGSKA (reference sequence). Trimming cost V 3 bases and J 5 bases; bases outside gene matches: 6. Here the CDR3 reads CSASPSGVGDTQYF. In nucleotides, the CDR3 is TGCAGTGCTAGTCCTAGCGGGGTAGGAGATACGCAGTATTTT.

In its sample, this clonotype was seen a few times. The chain joins TRBV6-5 to TRBJ1-4; D remains unclear. Trimming shortened V by 0 bases and J by 8 bases, and 13 bases separated the two germline ends. Germline V gene sequence: CDR1 MNHEY, CDR2 SVGAGI. This CDR3 spans 15 amino acids. CDR3 nucleotide sequence: TGTGCCAGCAGTTACTCACCGGGGATAGGAGAAAAACTGTTTTTT. This sequence encodes CASSYSPGIGEKLFF.

The rearrangement joins TRBV6-2 or TRBV6-3 to TRBJ2-6; 7 nucleotides align to TRBD1. Germline lookup yields CDR1 MNHEY and CDR2 SVGEGT. The CDR3 is 15 residues long. With 6 bases clipped from V and 0 bases from J, the junction kept 2 bases outside the gene matches. The CDR3 here is CASRDRVSGANVLTF. The DNA of the CDR3 is TGTGCCAGCAGAGACAGGGTCTCTGGGGCCAACGTCCTGACTTTC.

A few counts support this clonotype. The chain links TRBV27 to TRBJ2-5; maybe TRBD1 (6 bases). This CDR3 has 15 amino acids. The V end lost 6 bases, the J end lost 3 bases, and 17 bases lay between the germline ends. The germline V gene has CDR1 MNHEY and CDR2 SMNVEV (reference sequence). Written as DNA, the CDR3 is TGTGCCAGCAGGGGGCGAGCGACAGGTGAAGAGACCCAGTACTTC. Protein: CASRGRATGEETQYF.

Points on this clonotype: At one end the junction does not follow the germline gene, possibly because of a read error. The V gene is TRBV5-5, the J gene TRBJ1-2; D is uncertain. From germline, CDR1 is SGHKS and CDR2 YYEKEE (reference sequence). This CDR3 region has 15 residues. The CDR3 protein is CACSLGRLANYGYTF. The CDR3 DNA is TGTGCCTGCAGCTTGGGCAGACTCGCTAACTATGGCTACACCTTC.

This chain connects TRBV5-1 to TRBJ2-7; TRBD2 matches at 9 bases. Per the germline V gene, CDR1 is SGHRS and CDR2 is YFSETQ. V lost 0 bases, J lost 7 bases, and 11 bases stayed unmatched. The CDR3 sequence is 16 residues long. As DNA, the CDR3 is TGCGCCAGCAGCTTGGGAACTGCTAGCGGGGTTGGGGAGCAGTACTTC. It specifies CASSLGTASGVGEQYF.

A note on this clonotype: Germline is not matched at one junction end, which may reflect a read error. The rearrangement uses TRBV20-1 and TRBJ2-1, with 11 bases identical to TRBD2. The germline CDR1 and CDR2 sequences are DFQATT and SNEGSKA (reference sequence). The CDR3 contains 14 residues. The CDR3 spells CSARRSSGRNERFF. The CDR3 DNA is TGCAGTGCCCGTCGCTCTAGCGGGAGGAATGAGCGGTTCTTC.

This clonotype was seen more than once but under ten times. This chain links TRBV5-1 with TRBJ2-1; 14 bases are a match to TRBD2. This CDR3 has 16 amino acids. Germline loops: CDR1 SGHRS, CDR2 YFSETQ. The trim removed 7 bases at V and 7 bases at J, leaving 10 bases unmatched. The CDR3 coding sequence is TGCGCCAGCGCCTTGACTAGCGGGGGGGCCTCGAATGAGCAGTTCTTC. Translated: CASALTSGGASNEQFF.

This rearrangement joins TRBV6-5 to TRBJ1-4; the match to TRBD1 covers 8 bases. Germline CDR1 and CDR2: MNHEY and SVGAGI. The V and J ends lost 4 bases and 8 bases, in that order; junction bases with no gene match: 9. The CDR3 spans 15 residues. This CDR3 is CASSSNRGLNEKLFF. The CDR3 nucleotides are TGTGCCAGCAGTTCTAACAGGGGGTTGAACGAAAAACTGTTTTTT.

This clonotype was observed many times. The rearrangement uses TRBV12-3 or TRBV12-4 and TRBJ1-1; D is perhaps TRBD1 (6 bases). V was trimmed by 2 bases and J by 5 bases, leaving 9 bases between them. The CDR3 consists of 13 residues. The CDR3 coding sequence is TGTGCCAGCAGTTTAAACAGGGCTACTGAAGCTTTCTTT. It yields the protein CASSLNRATEAFF.

The sample holds many counts of this clonotype. The chain carries TRBV4-2 and TRBJ2-1, with D perhaps TRBD1 (5 bases). Germline V gene data show CDR1 as LGHNA and CDR2 as YNFKEQ. V lost 1 base, J lost 10 bases, and 29 bases lay in between. The CDR3 sequence is 19 residues long. The CDR3 DNA follows: TGTGCCAGCAGCCAAGGGCAACCAGGGCGTTATAGCCGGTACGGAGAGCAGTTCTTC. It specifies CASSQGQPGRYSRYGEQFF.

The rearrangement joins TRBV25-1 to TRBJ2-3, with D unclear. The ends were cut back, 6 bases at V and 6 bases at J, with 13 bases in the middle. The germline V gene encodes CDR1 MGHDK and CDR2 SYGVNS. This CDR3 comprises 13 residues. The chain's CDR3 is CASSTTFYDTQYF. The CDR3 region has the DNA TGTGCCAGCAGCACCACCTTTTACGATACGCAGTATTTT.

The chain uses TRBV27 and TRBJ2-7; 7 positions agree with TRBD2. Losses at the gene ends were 6 bases for V and 2 bases for J; bases not matched to a gene: 4. This CDR3 contains 13 residues. In germline, CDR1 is MNHEY, CDR2 SMNVEV (reference sequence). The CDR3 spells CASRTSSAYEQYF. CDR3 nucleotide sequence: TGTGCCAGCAGGACTAGCAGCGCCTACGAGCAGTACTTC.

This sequence joins TRBV28 and TRBJ2-7, with TRBD1 matching 8 bases. The CDR3 contains 14 residues. Germline V gene data show CDR1 as MDHEN and CDR2 as SYDVKM. The J segment lost 6 bases and the V segment lost 4 bases, leaving 8 bases of the junction unmatched. CDR3: CASSSGDRRVEQYF. The DNA for the CDR3 is TGTGCCAGCAGTTCAGGGGACAGGCGGGTCGAGCAGTACTTC.

The chain is built from TRBV20-1 and TRBJ2-5, with D possibly called TRBD1 or TRBD2 (5 bases each). The CDR3 extends over 10 amino acids. Trimming cost V 1 base and J 11 bases, with 8 bases left between them. CDR1 is DFQATT, CDR2 SNEGSKA, per germline (reference sequence). The CDR3 region is CSARGREQYF. The CDR3 DNA is TGCAGTGCTAGAGGCAGGGAGCAGTACTTC.

The V call is TRBV12-3 or TRBV12-4, the J call TRBJ2-7; TRBD1 might be the D (6 bases). The V end was cut by 7 bases, the J end by 3 bases, with 16 bases between. The CDR3 runs to 14 residues. The chain's CDR3 is CASTQTGLLYEQYF. The CDR3 nucleotides are TGTGCCAGCACCCAGACAGGCCTACTCTACGAGCAGTACTTC.

This rearrangement joins TRBV7-2 to TRBJ2-3; the D gene is possibly TRBD1 (5 bases). V lost 1 base to trimming and J lost 0 bases, with 11 bases between them. This CDR3 is built from 16 residues. Per the germline V gene, CDR1 is SGHTA and CDR2 is FQGNSA. The CDR3 here is CASSLVQGPSTDTQYF. CDR3 nucleotides: TGTGCCAGCAGCTTAGTGCAGGGCCCGAGCACAGATACGCAGTATTTT.

In its sample, this clonotype was seen a few times. This chain connects TRBV27 to TRBJ2-5, with D possibly being TRBD2 (6 bases). The CDR3 is made up of 17 amino acids. V was trimmed by 3 bases and J by 11 bases, leaving 28 bases between them. Germline V gives CDR1 MNHEY, CDR2 SMNVEV (reference sequence). CDR3 protein: CASSFGGQPGEYNEQYF. CDR3 nucleotide sequence: TGTGCCAGCAGTTTTGGAGGCCAACCGGGGGAATACAATGAGCAGTACTTC.

The CDR3 spells CSVVGQSYEQYF. In DNA, the CDR3 is TGCAGCGTTGTGGGACAGAGCTACGAGCAGTACTTC. The chain is built from TRBV29-1 and TRBJ2-7; TRBD1 matches 7 bases. From germline, CDR1 is SQVTM and CDR2 ANQGSEA. This CDR3 is built from 12 residues. J was trimmed by 3 bases and V by 4 bases; bases with no gene match: 3.

V and J are TRBV27 and TRBJ2-7; 8 bases match TRBD2. This CDR3 region has 14 residues. Germline V gene data show CDR1 as MNHEY and CDR2 as SMNVEV (reference sequence). The V and J ends lost 6 bases and 1 base, in that order; junction bases with no gene match: 5. The CDR3 DNA reads as TGTGCCAGCAGCCGACTAGCGAGTTCCTACGAGCAGTACTTC. Encoded protein: CASSRLASSYEQYF.

This clonotype appeared a few times. The rearrangement joins TRBV3-1 to TRBJ2-4; D may be TRBD1 (6 bases). This CDR3 is built from 13 residues. Germline lookup yields CDR1 LGHDT and CDR2 YNNKEL (reference sequence). The V gene lost 4 bases and the J gene lost 4 bases, with 8 bases spanning the gap. CDR3 sequence reads: CASSPDSKNIQYF. DNA of the CDR3: TGTGCCAGCAGCCCGGACAGTAAAAACATTCAGTACTTC.

The J gene is TRBJ2-1, the V gene TRBV12-3 or TRBV12-4, with D possibly TRBD1 on 5 matching bases. The CDR3 runs to 13 residues. Trimming shortened V by 6 bases and J by 4 bases, and 10 bases separated the two germline ends. The CDR3 reads CASSPDKYNEQFF. The CDR3 DNA reads as TGTGCCAGCAGCCCGGACAAATACAATGAGCAGTTCTTC.

The chain has TRBV7-8 and TRBJ2-3; TRBD2 is a possible D gene (6 bases). The germline V and J ends were trimmed by 4 bases and 2 bases, with 13 bases remaining between them. The CDR3 runs 15 residues. Germline V CDR1 and CDR2: SGHVS, FQNEAQ. This chain's CDR3 is CASSSPGGATDTQYF. CDR3 in DNA: TGTGCCAGCAGCTCCCCTGGCGGGGCCACAGATACGCAGTATTTT.

This chain connects TRBV7-9 to TRBJ1-1; TRBD1 matches at 10 bases. CDR3 length equals 14 residues. Germline V gives CDR1 SEHNR, CDR2 FQNEAQ (reference sequence). After removal of 5 bases from V and 4 bases from J, the junction contained 4 bases not matched to a gene. CDR3 in DNA: TGTGCCAGCAGCAGACAGGGGGCGGTCACTGAAGCTTTCTTT. Translation gives CASSRQGAVTEAFF.

This clonotype was picked up a small number of times. The chain couples TRBV21-1 to TRBJ1-6. TRBV21-1 is termed a pseudogene. The CDR3 has 17 residues. As DNA, the CDR3 is TGTGCCAGCAGCAAAGTCGAGGTGACCTCCTATAATTCACCCCTCCACTTT. This sequence encodes CASSKVEVTSYNSPLHF.

The rearrangement uses TRBV7-2 and TRBJ2-1; 10 bases agree with TRBD1. J gave up 2 bases and V 6 bases, and 7 bases lay outside the gene matches. Germline CDR1 is SGHTA and CDR2 is FQGNSA. The CDR3 covers 16 residues. The DNA of the CDR3 is TGTGCCAGCAGACAGGACAGGGGGGAAGCCTACAATGAGCAGTTCTTC. This gives the protein CASRQDRGEAYNEQFF.

The chain recombines TRBV7-2 with TRBJ2-5; the D is unclear. From germline, CDR1 is SGHTA and CDR2 FQGNSA. The CDR3 has 15 amino acids. Trimming took off 2 bases at V and 1 base at J, with 11 bases between the two ends. The CDR3 region is CASSLIHGLQETQYF. The CDR3 nucleotides read TGTGCCAGCAGCTTAATTCATGGGCTCCAAGAGACCCAGTACTTC. Full variable domain (outside the CDR3, taken from reference TRBV7-2 and TRBJ2-5): GAGVSQSPSNKVTEKGKDVELRCDPISGHTALYWYRQSLGQGLEFLIYFQGNSAPDKSGLPSDRFSAERTGGSVSTLTIQRTQQEDSAVYLCASSLIHGLQETQYFGPGTRLLVL.

This clonotype was recorded once. Its ends do not fully match the called genes, so a read error is possible. This chain joins TRBV4-1 and TRBJ2-4; D may be TRBD2 (6 bases). TRBJ2-7 matches the DNA end more closely, so the J call is doubtful. Germline values: CDR1 MGHRA, CDR2 YSYEKL. This CDR3 has 14 amino acids. CDR3 region: CASSQDDGSYEQYF. The CDR3 DNA is TGCGCCAGCAGTCAAGACGACGGGAGCTACGAGCAGTACTTC.

The chain couples TRBV25-1 to TRBJ2-5; D may be TRBD1 (5 bases). V lost 1 base and J 0 bases, leaving 12 bases between the germline ends. Germline CDR1 reads MGHDK; CDR2 reads SYGVNS. This CDR3 is 16 amino acids long. Written as DNA, the CDR3 is TGTGCCAGCAGTGAATCAAGGGGCCGGGACCAAGAGACCCAGTACTTC. As protein: CASSESRGRDQETQYF.

The V call is TRBV7-6, the J call TRBJ2-7; D possibly matches TRBD1 or TRBD2 (7 bases each). CDR1 and CDR2 (germline): SGHVS, FNYEAQ. The CDR3 loop spans 15 amino acids. The ends were cut back, 7 bases at V and 2 bases at J, with 18 bases in the middle. CDR3 protein: CASTIAAGQPYEQYF. As DNA, the CDR3 is TGTGCCAGCACTATTGCAGCGGGACAGCCCTACGAGCAGTACTTC. The variable domain in full, completed from reference TRBV7-6 and TRBJ2-7, reads GAGVSQSPRYKVTKRGQDVALRCDPISGHVSLYWYRQALGQGPEFLTYFNYEAQQDKSGLPNDRFSAERPEGSISTLTIQRTEQRDSAMYRCASTIAAGQPYEQYFGPGTRLTVT.